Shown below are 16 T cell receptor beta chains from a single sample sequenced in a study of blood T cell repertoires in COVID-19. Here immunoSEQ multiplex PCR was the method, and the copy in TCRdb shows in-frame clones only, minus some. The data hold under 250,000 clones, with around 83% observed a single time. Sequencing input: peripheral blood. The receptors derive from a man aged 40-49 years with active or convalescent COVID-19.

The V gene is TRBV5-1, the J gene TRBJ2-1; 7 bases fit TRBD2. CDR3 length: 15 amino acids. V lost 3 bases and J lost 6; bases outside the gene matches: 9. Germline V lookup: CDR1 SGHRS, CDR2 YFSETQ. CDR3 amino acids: CASSYSAGRSNEQFF. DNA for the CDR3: TGCGCCAGCAGCTATTCAGCGGGAAGGTCCAATGAGCAGTTCTTC. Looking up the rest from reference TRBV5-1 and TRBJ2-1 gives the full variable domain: KAGVTQTPRYLIKTRGQQVTLSCSPISGHRSVSWYQQTPGQGLQFLFEYFSETQRNKGNFPGRFSGRQFSNSRSEMNVSTLELGDSALYLCASSYSAGRSNEQFFGPGTRLTVL.

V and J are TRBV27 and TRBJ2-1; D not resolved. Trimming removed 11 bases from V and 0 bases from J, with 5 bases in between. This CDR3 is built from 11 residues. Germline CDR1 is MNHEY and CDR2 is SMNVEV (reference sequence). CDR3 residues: CAASSYNEQFF. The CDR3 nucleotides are TGTGCCGCCAGCTCCTACAATGAGCAGTTCTTC.

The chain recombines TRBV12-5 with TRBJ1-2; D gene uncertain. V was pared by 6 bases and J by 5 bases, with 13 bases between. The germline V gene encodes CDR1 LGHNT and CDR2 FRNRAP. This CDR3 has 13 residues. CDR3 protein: CASGSLGSYGYTF. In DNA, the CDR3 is TGTGCTAGTGGCTCCCTGGGGAGTTATGGCTACACCTTC.

CDR3 in DNA: TGTGCCACCAGTGTGCATTCGGCGGGAGACGCAGATACGCAGTATTTT. Protein sequence: CATSVHSAGDADTQYF. This chain connects TRBV24-1 to TRBJ2-3, with TRBD2 matching over 7 bases. The CDR3 covers 16 residues. Looked up from germline, CDR1 is KGHDR and CDR2 is SFDVKD. The trim removed 5 bases at V and 4 bases at J, leaving 11 bases unmatched.

The CDR3 DNA is TGCGCCAGCAGCCGGACGACAGGGAGCTCCTACAATGAGCAGTTCTTC. This gives the protein CASSRTTGSSYNEQFF. The chain uses TRBV5-1 and TRBJ2-1; 7 bases align to TRBD1. Germline V gene data show CDR1 as SGHRS and CDR2 as YFSETQ. The CDR3 contains 16 residues. The J segment lost 0 bases and the V segment lost 4 bases, leaving 7 bases of the junction unmatched.

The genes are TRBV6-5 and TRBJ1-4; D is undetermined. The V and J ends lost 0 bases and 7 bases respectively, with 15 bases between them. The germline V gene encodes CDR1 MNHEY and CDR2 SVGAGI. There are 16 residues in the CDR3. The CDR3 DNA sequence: TGTGCCAGCAGTTACTCGTATTTAATAGGAGGTGAAAAACTGTTTTTT. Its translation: CASSYSYLIGGEKLFF.

The CDR3 nucleotides are TGTGCCAGCAGCTTACGGCCGGGATATGAAGCTTTCTTT. Its protein is CASSLRPGYEAFF. The V call is TRBV7-2, the J call TRBJ1-1; D gene unclear. Trimming stripped 2 bases from V and 7 bases from J, with 11 bases between. The CDR3 is 13 residues long. In germline, CDR1 is SGHTA, CDR2 FQGNSA. Drawing the rest from reference TRBV7-2 and TRBJ1-1, the complete variable domain is GAGVSQSPSNKVTEKGKDVELRCDPISGHTALYWYRQSLGQGLEFLIYFQGNSAPDKSGLPSDRFSAERTGGSVSTLTIQRTQQEDSAVYLCASSLRPGYEAFFGQGTRLTVV.

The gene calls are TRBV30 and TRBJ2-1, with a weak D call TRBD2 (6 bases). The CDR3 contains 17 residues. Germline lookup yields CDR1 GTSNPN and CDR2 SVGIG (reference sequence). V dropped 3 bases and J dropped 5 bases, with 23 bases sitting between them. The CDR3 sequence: CAWSLPSKRVIHNEQFF. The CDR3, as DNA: TGTGCCTGGAGCCTCCCAAGCAAGCGGGTGATACACAATGAGCAGTTCTTC.

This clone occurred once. The CDR3: CASGSGVTIYF. CDR3 nucleotide sequence: TGTGCCAGCGGCTCAGGGGTTACCATATATTTT. The V and J genes are TRBV28 and TRBJ1-3; D perhaps matches TRBD1 (6 bases). The CDR3 is 11 residues long. The V end lost 8 bases, the J end lost 10 bases, and 12 bases lay between the germline ends. CDR1 and CDR2 from the germline V gene are MDHEN and SYDVKM.

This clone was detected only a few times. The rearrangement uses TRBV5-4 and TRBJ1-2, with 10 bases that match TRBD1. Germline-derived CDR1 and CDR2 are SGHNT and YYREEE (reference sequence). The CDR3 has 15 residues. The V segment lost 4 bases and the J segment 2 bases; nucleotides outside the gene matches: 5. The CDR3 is CASSETGGINYGYTF. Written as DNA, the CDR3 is TGTGCCAGCAGCGAGACAGGGGGCATAAACTATGGCTACACCTTC.

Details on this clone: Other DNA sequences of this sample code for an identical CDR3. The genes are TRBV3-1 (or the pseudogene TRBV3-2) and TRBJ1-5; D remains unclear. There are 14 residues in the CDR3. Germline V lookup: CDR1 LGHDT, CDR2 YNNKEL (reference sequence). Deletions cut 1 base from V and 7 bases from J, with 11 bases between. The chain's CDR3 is CASSQGGGGQPQHF. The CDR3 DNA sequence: TGTGCCAGCAGCCAAGGGGGAGGTGGCCAGCCCCAGCATTTT.

This chain's CDR3 is CASSQVYTRATLNQPQHF. The CDR3 coding sequence is TGCGCCAGCAGCCAAGTATACACCAGGGCAACACTCAATCAGCCCCAGCATTTT. V usage is TRBV4-3 and J usage is TRBJ1-5; tentative D call: TRBD1 (5 bases). The CDR3 is 18 amino acids. Germline-derived CDR1 and CDR2 are LGHNA and YSLEER. Trimming pared 1 base from V and 3 bases from J, leaving 19 bases between.

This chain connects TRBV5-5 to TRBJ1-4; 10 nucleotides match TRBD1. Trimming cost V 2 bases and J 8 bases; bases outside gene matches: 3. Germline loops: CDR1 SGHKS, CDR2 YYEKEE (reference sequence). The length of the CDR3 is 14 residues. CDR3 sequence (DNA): TGTGCCAGCAGCTTCAGGGACAGGGGAGAAAAACTGTTTTTT. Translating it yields CASSFRDRGEKLFF.

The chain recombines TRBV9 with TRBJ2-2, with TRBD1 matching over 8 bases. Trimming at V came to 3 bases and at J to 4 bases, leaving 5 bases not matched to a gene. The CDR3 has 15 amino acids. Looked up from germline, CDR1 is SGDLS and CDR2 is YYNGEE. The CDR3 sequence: CASSADRGGTGELFF. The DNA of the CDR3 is TGTGCCAGCAGCGCAGACAGGGGAGGCACCGGGGAGCTGTTTTTT.

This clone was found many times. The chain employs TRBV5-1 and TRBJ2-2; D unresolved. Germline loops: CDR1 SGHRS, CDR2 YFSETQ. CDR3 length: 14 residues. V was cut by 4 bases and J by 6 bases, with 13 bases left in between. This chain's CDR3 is CASSPEYQAGELFF. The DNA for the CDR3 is TGCGCCAGCAGCCCGGAGTATCAAGCCGGGGAGCTGTTTTTT.

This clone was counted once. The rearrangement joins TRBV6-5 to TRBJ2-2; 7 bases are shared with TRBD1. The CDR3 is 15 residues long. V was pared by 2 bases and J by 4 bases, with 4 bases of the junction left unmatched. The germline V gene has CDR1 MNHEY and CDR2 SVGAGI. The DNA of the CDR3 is TGTGCCAGCAGTTACCGGGACAGATCCACCGGGGAGCTGTTTTTT. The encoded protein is CASSYRDRSTGELFF.